What follows are 23 T cell receptor beta chains derived from one specimen sequenced in a study of shared clonotypes between healthy human individuals. The naive CD8 population came from CD45RO-negative cells selected for CCR7, without terminally differentiated effector memory CD45RA+ cells. TCRdb keeps only in-frame clones here, not all; method: immunoSEQ multiplex PCR. The table has 1.5 million to 2.5 million clones, approximately 95% seen once; the top ten hold 1% to 1.5%. Specimen: naive CD8+ T cells sorted from blood. Receptor source: a man between 18 and 35 years old in good health.

In this sample, this clone turned up many times. The V and J genes are TRBV27 and TRBJ2-7; 7 bases agree with TRBD1. The CDR3 contains 15 residues. After removal of 2 bases from V and 0 bases from J, the junction contained 4 bases not matched to a gene. CDR1 is MNHEY, CDR2 SMNVEV, per germline (reference sequence). The CDR3 loop is CASSLGDSYSYEQYF. The DNA for the CDR3 is TGTGCCAGCAGTTTAGGGGACAGCTACTCCTACGAGCAGTACTTC.

The chain has TRBV7-9 and TRBJ2-5; TRBD2 agrees at 15 bases. The length of the CDR3 is 19 residues. The germline V gene has CDR1 SEHNR and CDR2 FQNEAQ (reference sequence). The trim removed 6 bases at V and 3 bases at J, leaving 14 bases unmatched. CDR3 amino acids: CASSKHRTSGRALEETQYF. CDR3 bases: TGTGCCAGCAGTAAACACCGGACTAGCGGGAGGGCCCTCGAAGAGACCCAGTACTTC.

The chain recombines TRBV4-1 with TRBJ2-7; D is perhaps TRBD1 or TRBD2 (5 bases each). There are 14 residues in the CDR3. Germline V CDR1 and CDR2: MGHRA, YSYEKL. V lost 4 bases to trimming and J lost 2 bases, with 12 bases between them. CDR3 sequence reads: CASSRRDGTYEQYF. The CDR3 DNA is TGCGCCAGCAGCCGAAGGGACGGAACCTACGAGCAGTACTTC.

The chain is built from TRBV11-2 and TRBJ2-7, with a possible D match to TRBD1 (6 bases). V shed 3 bases and J shed 2 bases, with 20 bases lying between them. CDR3 length: 17 residues. Germline CDR1 SGHAT, CDR2 FQNNGV. The CDR3 loop reads CASSFYPKGVTTYEQYF. In DNA, the CDR3 is TGTGCCAGCAGCTTCTACCCTAAGGGGGTTACAACCTACGAGCAGTACTTC.

The chain links TRBV2 to TRBJ1-1, with D unresolved. The germline V and J ends were trimmed by 2 bases and 1 base, with 8 bases remaining between them. This CDR3 contains 14 residues. The germline V gene has CDR1 SNHLY and CDR2 FYNNEI. CDR3 nucleotides: TGTGCCAGCAGTGAATTCAACACGAACACTGAAGCTTTCTTT. It specifies CASSEFNTNTEAFF.

The chain joins TRBV9 to TRBJ1-2, with TRBD1 as a possible D gene (6 bases). V lost 0 bases and J 5 bases, leaving 11 bases between the germline ends. The CDR3 has 14 amino acids. Germline CDR1 SGDLS, CDR2 YYNGEE. CDR3 sequence (DNA): TGTGCCAGCAGCGTAGGGGGGGCCCTATATGGCTACACCTTC. It translates to CASSVGGALYGYTF.

The rearrangement links TRBV9 to TRBJ2-1; the D is unclear. Looked up from germline, CDR1 is SGDLS and CDR2 is YYNGEE. The V end lost 0 bases, the J end lost 9 bases, and 13 bases lay between the germline ends. The CDR3 extends over 14 amino acids. The chain's CDR3 is CASSVDEALGEQFF. Here the CDR3 DNA reads TGTGCCAGCAGCGTAGATGAGGCACTCGGTGAGCAGTTCTTC.

V is TRBV7-9 and J is TRBJ2-7; D might be TRBD2 (6 bases). Germline CDR1 reads SEHNR; CDR2 reads FQNEAQ (reference sequence). V lost 7 bases and J lost 6, with 16 bases in between. This CDR3 is built from 13 residues. The CDR3 reads CASTPSDSGEQYF. Written as DNA, the CDR3 is TGTGCCAGCACCCCTAGCGACTCGGGCGAGCAGTACTTC.

This chain connects TRBV4-1 to TRBJ1-6; D perhaps matches TRBD1 (5 bases). Trimming cost V 6 bases and J 7 bases, with 19 bases left between them. The CDR3 loop spans 16 amino acids. Germline V gene data show CDR1 as MGHRA and CDR2 as YSYEKL. In nucleotides, the CDR3 is TGCGCCAGCAGTCACCCGGGGGGGGGATTGAATTCACCCCTCCACTTT. Translated, it gives CASSHPGGGLNSPLHF.

This clone is a singleton in its sample. The chain carries TRBV6-1 and TRBJ2-7; D is tentatively TRBD1 or TRBD2 (5 bases each). V lost 7 bases, J lost 5 bases, and 21 bases lay in between. This CDR3 is built from 15 residues. In germline, CDR1 is MNHNS, CDR2 SASEGT. The DNA of the CDR3 is TGTGCCAGCATTCTCCGGGCCCCAGGGAGCCACGAGCAGTACTTC. Protein: CASILRAPGSHEQYF.

This clone appeared a single time. The chain links TRBV11-2 to TRBJ2-7; D might be TRBD2 (6 bases). Germline CDR1 SGHAT, CDR2 FQNNGV. CDR3 length: 14 residues. The V gene lost 1 base and the J gene lost 3 bases, with 10 bases spanning the gap. CDR3 residues: CASSLGGDGYEQYF. The CDR3 nucleotides read TGTGCCAGCAGCTTAGGGGGGGATGGCTACGAGCAGTACTTC.

In DNA form, the CDR3 reads TGCGCCAGCAGCCCGGTACGGGCAGGGCCAGAGAGTAACTATGGCTACACCTTC. The encoded protein is CASSPVRAGPESNYGYTF. The gene calls are TRBV5-1 and TRBJ1-2, with D perhaps TRBD1 (5 bases). CDR1 and CDR2 from the germline V gene are SGHRS and YFSETQ. Between the trimmed V and J ends, which lost 4 bases and 1 base, there was a span of 23 bases. The CDR3 loop spans 18 amino acids.

The gene calls are TRBV6-5 and TRBJ1-1; D gene uncertain. The germline CDR1 and CDR2 sequences are MNHEY and SVGAGI. This CDR3 contains 14 residues. V was trimmed by 5 bases and J by 3 bases, leaving 13 bases between them. CDR3 residues: CASSQQLGYTEAFF. The CDR3, as DNA: TGTGCCAGCAGTCAACAACTGGGGTACACTGAAGCTTTCTTT.

Regarding this clone: This specimen includes other DNA sequences encoding the same CDR3. The chain uses TRBV5-1 and TRBJ2-1; no reliable D call. V was shortened by 5 bases and J by 4 bases, with 7 bases between the two germline ends. This CDR3 is built from 12 residues. Germline lookup yields CDR1 SGHRS and CDR2 YFSETQ. CDR3 sequence: CASSFGYNEQFF. Written as DNA, the CDR3 is TGCGCCAGCAGTTTTGGATACAATGAGCAGTTCTTC.

The V call is TRBV5-1, the J call TRBJ2-4, with 10 bases matching TRBD2. Per the germline V gene, CDR1 is SGHRS and CDR2 is YFSETQ. The CDR3 covers 20 residues. V lost 4 bases and J lost 0; bases outside the gene matches: 16. Here the CDR3 reads CASSRGPGLAIILAKNIQYF. CDR3 DNA: TGCGCCAGCAGCAGGGGCCCGGGACTAGCGATAATCTTAGCCAAAAACATTCAGTACTTC. Together with reference TRBV5-1 and TRBJ2-4, the CDR3 gives the full variable domain: KAGVTQTPRYLIKTRGQQVTLSCSPISGHRSVSWYQQTPGQGLQFLFEYFSETQRNKGNFPGRFSGRQFSNSRSEMNVSTLELGDSALYLCASSRGPGLAIILAKNIQYFGAGTRLSVL.

Only one count was recorded for this clone. Other DNA sequences in the sample encode the same CDR3. V usage is TRBV27 and J usage is TRBJ2-1, with D uncertain. The germline V and J ends were trimmed by 2 bases and 0 bases, with 8 bases remaining between them. Looked up from germline, CDR1 is MNHEY and CDR2 is SMNVEV (reference sequence). The CDR3 runs to 15 residues. CDR3 nucleotides: TGTGCCAGCAGTTTAACGTCCAGCTCCTACAATGAGCAGTTCTTC. It codes for CASSLTSSSYNEQFF.

The chain links TRBV7-9 to TRBJ1-2; no definite D call. Germline-derived CDR1 and CDR2 are SEHNR and FQNEAQ (reference sequence). The length of the CDR3 is 12 residues. With 4 bases removed from V and 6 bases from J, the gap between germline ends came to 9 bases. DNA of the CDR3: TGTGCCAGCAGCTCGATTGCGGATGGCTACACCTTC. Translated: CASSSIADGYTF.

The chain's CDR3 is CASPPPGEQFF. The CDR3 DNA is TGTGCCAGCCCTCCTCCGGGCGAGCAGTTCTTC. The V and J genes are TRBV27 and TRBJ2-1; unclear D gene. In germline, CDR1 is MNHEY, CDR2 SMNVEV (reference sequence). Trimming took off 8 bases at V and 10 bases at J, with 12 bases between the two ends. This CDR3 is 11 amino acids long.

The J gene is TRBJ2-5, the V gene TRBV2, with D unresolved. Germline loops: CDR1 SNHLY, CDR2 FYNNEI. The CDR3 is 15 residues long. Trimming stripped 1 base from V and 5 bases from J, with 14 bases between. CDR3 region: CASSEEARRYETQYF. CDR3 nucleotides: TGTGCCAGCAGTGAAGAAGCGCGGAGATACGAGACCCAGTACTTC.

Here the CDR3 reads CASSHTGYTEAFF. The CDR3 region has the DNA TGTGCCAGCAGCCATACCGGGTACACTGAAGCTTTCTTT. V gene TRBV11-3 combines with J gene TRBJ1-1; D call uncertain. The V gene lost 5 bases and the J gene lost 3 bases, with 10 bases spanning the gap. This CDR3 spans 13 amino acids. Per the germline V gene, CDR1 is SGHNT and CDR2 is YENEEA.

This chain links TRBV30 with TRBJ2-7; D may be TRBD1 (6 bases). V dropped 0 bases and J dropped 0 bases, with 18 bases sitting between them. The CDR3 has 17 amino acids. Germline V gene sequence: CDR1 GTSNPN, CDR2 SVGIG (reference sequence). In DNA, the CDR3 is TGTGCCTGGAGTGTAGGCACAGGGCGTACGAGCTCCTACGAGCAGTACTTC. It is translated as CAWSVGTGRTSSYEQYF.

The chain uses TRBV5-8 and TRBJ2-7, with D unresolved. Trimming cost V 6 bases and J 3 bases, with 13 bases left between them. CDR3 length equals 13 residues. In germline, CDR1 is SGHTS, CDR2 YDEGEE. CDR3 region: CASTMPDIYEQYF. The CDR3 nucleotides are TGTGCCAGCACCATGCCTGACATCTACGAGCAGTACTTC.

The chain is built from TRBV20-1 and TRBJ1-1; D remains unclear. The V gene lost 3 bases and the J gene lost 4 bases, with 6 bases spanning the gap. The length of the CDR3 is 11 residues. Looked up from germline, CDR1 is DFQATT and CDR2 is SNEGSKA (reference sequence). CDR3 residues: CSASPLTEAFF. In DNA, the CDR3 is TGCAGTGCTAGCCCCCTCACTGAAGCTTTCTTT.